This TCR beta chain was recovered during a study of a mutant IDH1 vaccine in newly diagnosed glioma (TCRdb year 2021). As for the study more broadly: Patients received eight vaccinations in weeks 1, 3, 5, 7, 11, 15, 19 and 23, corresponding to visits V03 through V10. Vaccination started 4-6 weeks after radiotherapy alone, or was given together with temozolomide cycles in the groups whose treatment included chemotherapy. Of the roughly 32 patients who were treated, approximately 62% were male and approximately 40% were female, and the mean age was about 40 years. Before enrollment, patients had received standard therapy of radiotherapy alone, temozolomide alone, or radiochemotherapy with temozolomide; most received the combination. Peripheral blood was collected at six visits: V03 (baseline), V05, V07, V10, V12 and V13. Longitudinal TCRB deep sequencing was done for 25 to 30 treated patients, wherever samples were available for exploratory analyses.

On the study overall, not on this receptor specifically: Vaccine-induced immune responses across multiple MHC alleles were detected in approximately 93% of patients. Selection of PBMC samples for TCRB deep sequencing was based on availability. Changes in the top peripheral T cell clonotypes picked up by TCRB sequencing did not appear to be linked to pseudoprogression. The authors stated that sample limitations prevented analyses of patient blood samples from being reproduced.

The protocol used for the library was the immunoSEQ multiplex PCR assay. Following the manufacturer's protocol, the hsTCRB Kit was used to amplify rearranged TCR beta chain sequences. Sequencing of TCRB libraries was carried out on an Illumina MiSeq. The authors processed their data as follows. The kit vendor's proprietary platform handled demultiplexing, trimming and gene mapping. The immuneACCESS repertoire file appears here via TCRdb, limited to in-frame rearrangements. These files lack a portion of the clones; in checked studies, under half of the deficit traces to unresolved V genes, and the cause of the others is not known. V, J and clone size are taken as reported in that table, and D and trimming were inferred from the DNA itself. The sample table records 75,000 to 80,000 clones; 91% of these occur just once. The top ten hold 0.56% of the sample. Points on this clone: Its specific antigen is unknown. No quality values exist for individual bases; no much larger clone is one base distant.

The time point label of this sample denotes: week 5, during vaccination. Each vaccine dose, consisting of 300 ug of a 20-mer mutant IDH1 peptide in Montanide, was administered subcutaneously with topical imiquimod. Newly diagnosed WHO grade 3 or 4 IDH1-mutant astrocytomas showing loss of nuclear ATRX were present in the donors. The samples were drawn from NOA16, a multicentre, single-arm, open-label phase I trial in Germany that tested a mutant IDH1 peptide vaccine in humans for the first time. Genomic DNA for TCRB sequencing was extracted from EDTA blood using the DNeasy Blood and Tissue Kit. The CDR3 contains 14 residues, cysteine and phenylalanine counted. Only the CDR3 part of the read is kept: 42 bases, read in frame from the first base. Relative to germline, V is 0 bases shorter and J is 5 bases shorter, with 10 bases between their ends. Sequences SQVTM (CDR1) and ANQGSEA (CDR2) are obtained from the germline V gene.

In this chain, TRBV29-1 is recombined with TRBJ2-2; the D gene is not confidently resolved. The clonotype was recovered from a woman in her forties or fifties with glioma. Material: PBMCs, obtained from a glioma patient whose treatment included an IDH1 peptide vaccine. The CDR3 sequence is CSVEDPRRTGELFF. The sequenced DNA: TGCAGCGTTGAAGATCCCCGCAGGACCGGGGAGCTGTTTTTT.